The 32 T cell receptor beta chains below all came from one sample that was sequenced in a study of post-analysis software for immune sequencing data. Points from the study as a whole: The study found TRBV5-6, TRBV5-1 and TRBV20-1 among roughly 5 TRBV segments more frequent in patients than controls.

Unique molecular identifiers were carried by the TCR beta cDNA libraries. One entry per CDR3 protein results from TCRdb running MiXCR on the PCR reads. The sample holds roughly 200,000 distinct CDR3 sequences; about 30% are singletons and the top ten take roughly 3.4%. No antigens are known for them. Sequencing was done on a sample of blood. Receptors originate from a girl younger than 18 with multiple sclerosis.

This clonotype was seen a handful of times. The J gene is TRBJ1-1, the V gene TRBV7-9, with D maybe TRBD1 (6 bases). The CDR3 runs 14 residues. CDR1 is SEHNR, CDR2 FQNEAQ, per germline (reference sequence). V was pared by 1 base and J by 7 bases, with 13 bases between. CDR3 amino acids: CASSLVGAGSEAFF. The CDR3 coding sequence is TGTGCCAGCAGCTTAGTGGGGGCGGGAAGTGAAGCTTTCTTT. Looking up the rest from reference TRBV7-9 and TRBJ1-1 gives the full variable domain: DTGVSQNPRHKITKRGQNVTFRCDPISEHNRLYWYRQTLGQGPEFLTYFQNEAQLEKSRLLSDRFSAERPKGSFSTLEIQRTEQGDSAMYLCASSLVGAGSEAFFGQGTRLTVV.

There are many counts of this clonotype. The chain links TRBV20-1 to TRBJ2-1; 7 nucleotides match TRBD2. The CDR3 runs to 14 residues. Germline V lookup: CDR1 DFQATT, CDR2 SNEGSKA (reference sequence). The CDR3 loop reads CSVVSGANYNEQFF. The CDR3 region has the DNA TGCAGCGTGGTGAGCGGGGCCAACTACAATGAGCAGTTCTTC.

As regards this clonotype: A read error may be the cause here, since a much bigger clone is one base away. This rearrangement joins TRBV29-1 to TRBJ1-6, with D unclear. Germline assignment: CDR1 SQVTM and CDR2 ANQGSEA. This CDR3 has 13 residues. The V end was cut by 4 bases, the J end by 10 bases, with 14 bases between. The CDR3 DNA sequence: TGCAGCGTTGGGAACGGGGAAGGGTCACCCCTCCACTTT. It codes for CSVGNGEGSPLHF. The full variable domain, rest sourced from reference TRBV29-1 and TRBJ1-6, is SAVISQKPSRDICQRGTSLTIQCQVDSQVTMMFWYRQQPGQSLTLIATANQGSEATYESGFVIDKFPISRPNLTFSTLTVSNMSPEDSSIYLCSVGNGEGSPLHFGNGTRLTVT.

V gene TRBV30 combines with J gene TRBJ2-7; the match to TRBD2 covers 8 bases. After removal of 2 bases from V and 0 bases from J, the junction contained 0 bases not matched to a gene. The germline V gene encodes CDR1 GTSNPN and CDR2 SVGIG (reference sequence). The CDR3 is 13 amino acids. CDR3 region: CAWSSGSSYEQYF. The CDR3 nucleotides read TGTGCCTGGAGTAGCGGGAGCTCCTACGAGCAGTACTTC.

This clonotype was recorded many times. V is TRBV4-1 and J is TRBJ2-7; D is unclear. The CDR3 runs to 13 residues. The V gene's germline CDR1 is MGHRA and CDR2 YSYEKL. Trimming left V 1 base short and J 4 bases short, with 8 bases between. CDR3 DNA: TGCGCCAGCAGCCAAGGGCTAAGTTACGAGCAGTACTTC. Its translation is CASSQGLSYEQYF.

Of note for this clonotype: A much larger clone lies one base from this, so it may be a read error. The genes are TRBV10-2 and TRBJ2-3, with 8 bases identical to TRBD1. The CDR3 spans 13 residues. CDR1 is WSHSY and CDR2 is SAAADI in the germline V gene. CDR3 in DNA: TGCGCCAGCAGCCGACAGGGGACAGATACGCAGGATTTT. The encoded protein is CASSRQGTDTQDF.

This clonotype was seen repeatedly, ten times or more. J is TRBJ2-5 and V is TRBV29-1; possible D gene TRBD1, 5 bases. Germline lookup yields CDR1 SQVTM and CDR2 ANQGSEA. Trimming took 7 bases from V and 2 from J, leaving 14 bases between them. This CDR3 contains 13 residues. The CDR3 nucleotides are TGCAGCGCGGCAAGACAGACTCAAGAGACCCAGTACTTC. It is translated as CSAARQTQETQYF.

There are many counts of this clonotype. The rearrangement joins TRBV28 to TRBJ2-3; D not resolved. Germline CDR1 reads MDHEN; CDR2 reads SYDVKM. Trimming shortened V by 5 bases and J by 0 bases, and 12 bases separated the two germline ends. The CDR3 consists of 15 residues. The CDR3 reads CASSPASSSTDTQYF. DNA for the CDR3: TGTGCCAGCAGTCCTGCTTCTTCTAGCACAGATACGCAGTATTTT. The full variable domain, in which reference TRBV28 and TRBJ2-3 provide the parts outside the CDR3, is DVKVTQSSRYLVKRTGEKVFLECVQDMDHENMFWYRQDPGLGLRLIYFSYDVKMKEKGDIPEGYSVSREKKERFSLILESASTNQTSMYLCASSPASSSTDTQYFGPGTRLTVL.

This clonotype was seen more than once but under ten times. The genes are TRBV5-1 and TRBJ2-2; 8 nucleotides agree with TRBD2. V gave up 0 bases and J gave up 1 base; unmatched junction bases: 8. From germline, CDR1 is SGHRS and CDR2 YFSETQ. This CDR3 has 18 residues. This CDR3 is CASSLAVSGSGNTGELFF. The CDR3 DNA reads as TGCGCCAGCAGCTTGGCCGTAAGCGGGAGCGGGAACACCGGGGAGCTGTTTTTT.

V is TRBV3-1 and J is TRBJ2-3; D remains unclear. V gave up 0 bases and J gave up 2 bases, with 18 bases separating them. This CDR3 contains 18 residues. The V gene's germline CDR1 is LGHDT and CDR2 YNNKEL (reference sequence). Here the CDR3 reads CASSQEVSRNAITDTQYF. The CDR3 nucleotides are TGTGCCAGCAGCCAAGAAGTGTCGAGGAATGCCATCACAGATACGCAGTATTTT.

There are many counts of this clonotype. The V call is TRBV29-1, the J call TRBJ2-6; D not resolved. The V and J ends lost 0 bases and 0 bases respectively, with 12 bases between them. CDR1 and CDR2 (germline): SQVTM, ANQGSEA. The CDR3 runs 17 residues. CDR3 loop: CSVEDRLPRSGANVLTF. The CDR3 DNA reads TGCAGCGTTGAAGACAGGTTACCGCGCTCTGGGGCCAACGTCCTGACTTTC.

The chain links TRBV25-1 to TRBJ2-2; D is uncertain. Trimming removed 3 bases at V and 5 bases at J, with 13 bases between. CDR1 is MGHDK, CDR2 SYGVNS, per germline. The CDR3 is 15 amino acids. DNA of the CDR3: TGTGCCAGCAGTGACCCTCTCAGACAAACCGGGGAGCTGTTTTTT. Translation gives CASSDPLRQTGELFF.

V and J are TRBV5-1 and TRBJ1-4, with TRBD1 as a possible D gene (5 bases). Germline V gives CDR1 SGHRS, CDR2 YFSETQ. CDR3 length equals 14 residues. V was cut by 4 bases and J by 6 bases, with 13 bases left in between. DNA of the CDR3: TGCGCCAGCAGCGTCCAGGGAAGGGATGAAAAACTGTTTTTT. It translates to CASSVQGRDEKLFF.

The chain has TRBV5-1 and TRBJ2-1; 10 bases are shared with TRBD2. Near its end, the DNA agrees better with TRBJ2-7, so the J call may be wrong. Germline CDR1 is SGHRS and CDR2 is YFSETQ. The CDR3 consists of 16 residues. The CDR3, as DNA: TGCGCCAGCAGCCAAACCCTAGCGGGAGTAGGCGATGAGCAGTACTTC. Translation: CASSQTLAGVGDEQYF.

The table lists this clonotype with many counts. The V call is TRBV5-5, the J call TRBJ1-2; the D is unclear. CDR1 is SGHKS, CDR2 YYEKEE, per germline (reference sequence). The V end was cut by 0 bases, the J end by 4 bases, with 10 bases between. There are 14 residues in the CDR3. Here the CDR3 DNA reads TGTGCCAGCAGCTTGGGGGCAGGTGGCTATGGCTACACCTTC. It is translated as CASSLGAGGYGYTF.

V is TRBV5-1 and J is TRBJ2-1, with 11 bases aligning to TRBD1. This CDR3 is 15 amino acids long. The junction had 5 bases not matched to a gene; V was cut back by 5 bases and J by 4 bases. Germline CDR1 reads SGHRS; CDR2 reads YFSETQ. The CDR3 protein is CASSYGTGGYNEQFF. For the CDR3, the DNA is TGCGCCAGCAGTTACGGGACAGGGGGTTACAATGAGCAGTTCTTC.

This clonotype was counted at least ten times. As DNA, the CDR3 is TGCAGTGCTAGAGATCCTAGCGGGAGCTACAATGAGCAGTTCTTC. This codes for CSARDPSGSYNEQFF. The chain is built from TRBV20-1 and TRBJ2-1; 10 bases fit TRBD2. V dropped 0 bases and J dropped 3; count of bases not matched to a gene: 2. This CDR3 has 15 amino acids. From germline, CDR1 is DFQATT and CDR2 SNEGSKA (reference sequence).

In its sample, this clonotype was seen many times. The chain employs TRBV29-1 and TRBJ2-1; possible D gene TRBD1, 6 bases. Germline values: CDR1 SQVTM, CDR2 ANQGSEA. Trimming removed 6 bases at V and 3 bases at J, with 15 bases between. This CDR3 spans 14 amino acids. The DNA of the CDR3 is TGCAGCGTGCGGCCGGGACAACTCTACAATGAGCAGTTCTTC. Its protein product is CSVRPGQLYNEQFF.

This clonotype was detected many times. This chain joins TRBV28 and TRBJ2-1; TRBD1 might be the D (6 bases). The ends were cut back, 2 bases at V and 12 bases at J, with 8 bases in the middle. The CDR3 spans 11 residues. CDR1 and CDR2 from the germline V gene are MDHEN and SYDVKM. The CDR3 sequence: CASSLRGGQFF. The CDR3 region has the DNA TGTGCCAGCAGTTTACGAGGGGGGCAGTTCTTC.

This chain uses TRBV12-3 or TRBV12-4 with TRBJ2-5; weak D call: TRBD2 (6 bases). The V end was cut by 5 bases, the J end by 2 bases, with 18 bases between. CDR3 length equals 16 residues. The CDR3 spells CASSPREPMKQETQYF. The CDR3 coding sequence is TGTGCCAGCAGTCCCCGGGAGCCGATGAAGCAAGAGACCCAGTACTTC.

This clonotype showed up many times. V usage is TRBV5-5 and J usage is TRBJ1-1; D gene unclear. CDR3 size: 14 residues. Germline CDR1 is SGHKS and CDR2 is YYEKEE (reference sequence). V dropped 4 bases and J dropped 1 base, with 11 bases sitting between them. The CDR3 DNA is TGTGCCAGCAGCCTGAGGCAGGCGAACACTGAAGCTTTCTTT. Encoded protein: CASSLRQANTEAFF.

The genes are TRBV7-2 and TRBJ2-7; D is undetermined. V was trimmed by 5 bases and J by 0 bases, leaving 20 bases between them. Germline CDR1 SGHTA, CDR2 FQGNSA. The CDR3 loop spans 17 amino acids. CDR3 residues: CASSPLRGVESSYEQYF. The CDR3 region has the DNA TGTGCCAGCAGCCCTTTAAGAGGTGTAGAAAGCTCCTACGAGCAGTACTTC.

The sample holds a few counts of this clonotype. This sequence joins TRBV5-1 and TRBJ2-5, with 14 bases identical to TRBD2. The J call may be in error: the DNA end matches TRBJ2-7 better. This CDR3 contains 16 residues. In germline, CDR1 is SGHRS, CDR2 YFSETQ. DNA of the CDR3: TGCGCCAGCAGCTCGGTCCAGGGACTAGCGGGGGACGAGCAGTACTTC. Translating it yields CASSSVQGLAGDEQYF.

This clonotype was counted many times. This chain joins TRBV7-2 and TRBJ1-6; TRBD1 matches at 9 bases. The V gene end was trimmed by 3 bases and the J gene end by 10 bases; junction bases not matched to a gene: 4. CDR3 length equals 14 residues. The V gene's germline CDR1 is SGHTA and CDR2 FQGNSA. The CDR3 nucleotides read TGTGCCAGCAGCTTCACGACAGGGGGGTCACCCCTCCACTTT. Protein product: CASSFTTGGSPLHF.

The J gene is TRBJ1-3, the V gene TRBV15; D is uncertain. The germline V gene has CDR1 LNHNV and CDR2 YYDKDF (reference sequence). This CDR3 is built from 13 residues. V lost 1 base, J lost 4 bases, and 5 bases lay in between. In DNA, the CDR3 is TGTGCCACCAGCAGAGCGGGGGGAAACACCATATATTTT. As protein: CATSRAGGNTIYF.

In regard to this clonotype: This may be a read error, as it is one base from a much larger clone. The CDR3 nucleotides read TGCAGTGCTAGAGGGACAGGGGTGGGCGAGCAGTACTTC. Translated, it gives CSARGTGVGEQYF. The rearrangement joins TRBV20-1 to TRBJ2-7; 9 nucleotides align to TRBD1. This CDR3 region has 13 residues. CDR1 is DFQATT, CDR2 SNEGSKA, per germline (reference sequence). With V trimmed by 1 base and J by 6 bases, 4 bases remained unmatched.

This clonotype has ten or more counts. The chain is built from TRBV5-1 and TRBJ2-3; D unresolved. Germline V lookup: CDR1 SGHRS, CDR2 YFSETQ. With 0 bases removed from V and 6 bases from J, the gap between germline ends came to 8 bases. The CDR3 loop spans 13 amino acids. CDR3 coding DNA: TGCGCCAGCAGCTTGGTTCCACAGGATACGCAGTATTTT. Residues: CASSLVPQDTQYF.

J is TRBJ1-1 and V is TRBV6-2 or TRBV6-3; maybe TRBD1 (6 bases). V lost 4 bases and J lost 3, with 9 bases in between. The CDR3 consists of 13 residues. Germline CDR1 and CDR2: MNHEY and SVGEGT. As DNA, the CDR3 is TGTGCCAGCAGTTTCAGGGGATACACTGAAGCTTTCTTT. As protein: CASSFRGYTEAFF.

V usage is TRBV2 and J usage is TRBJ2-3, with 7 bases aligning to TRBD2. V gave up 4 bases and J gave up 6 bases; unmatched junction bases: 10. Germline assignment: CDR1 SNHLY and CDR2 FYNNEI. This CDR3 has 15 amino acids. This chain's CDR3 is CASSGASGRRDTQYF. CDR3 nucleotide sequence: TGTGCCAGCAGTGGGGCTAGCGGCCGTCGGGATACGCAGTATTTT.

At least ten counts were recorded for this clonotype. V and J are TRBV2 and TRBJ2-5; possibly TRBD1 or TRBD2 for D (5 bases each). The CDR3 has 15 residues. From germline, CDR1 is SNHLY and CDR2 FYNNEI. V dropped 7 bases and J dropped 2 bases, with 17 bases sitting between them. The CDR3 here is CASTEGTSLQETQYF. CDR3 DNA sequence: TGTGCCAGCACCGAAGGGACCTCCCTTCAAGAGACCCAGTACTTC.

There are a few counts of this clonotype. This clone may be a read error of a much larger clone one base away. The chain has TRBV4-2 and TRBJ2-3, with TRBD2 matching over 7 bases. With V trimmed by 1 base and J by 5 bases, 9 bases remained unmatched. CDR3 length: 16 amino acids. Germline values: CDR1 LGHNA, CDR2 YNFKEQ. CDR3 amino acids: CASSQGGAGAGDTQYF. The CDR3 DNA reads as TGTGCCAGCAGCCAAGGAGGCGCGGGAGCGGGAGATACGCAGTATTTT.

The CDR3 nucleotides are TGCGCCAGCAGCTTCTCACGGGCAGCTAATGAAAAACTGTTTTTT. This translates into CASSFSRAANEKLFF. The chain joins TRBV5-1 to TRBJ1-4; D remains unclear. CDR1 is SGHRS and CDR2 is YFSETQ in the germline V gene. V lost 2 bases, J lost 3 bases, and 11 bases lay in between. The length of the CDR3 is 15 residues.